Listed here are 16 T cell receptor beta chains from one sample, sequenced in a study of Ad26.COV2.S vaccination and SARS-CoV-2 variants. TCRdb's table, derived via immunoSEQ multiplex PCR, lists solely in-frame clones and lacks some. This sample has roughly 700,000 clones, with 89% found just once. Described treatment: 15 to 20 received Ad26.COV2.S at low or high dose, single or two shots; about 5 received placebo; per-sample allocation not given. At day 63 after the first vaccine or placebo injection, samples were drawn. The sample consisted of peripheral blood, taken in a trial of Ad26.COV2.S vaccine versus placebo. These receptors were obtained from a person between 18 and 59 years old who received the Ad26.COV2.S COVID-19 vaccine or a placebo.

The rearrangement uses TRBV5-5 and TRBJ1-2, with D perhaps TRBD1 (5 bases). CDR3 length: 15 residues. Trimming took 4 bases from V and 6 from J, leaving 19 bases between them. CDR1 and CDR2 (germline): SGHKS, YYEKEE (reference sequence). CDR3 amino acids: CASSPRIVTRDGYTF. The CDR3 DNA reads as TGTGCCAGCAGCCCTCGCATAGTTACCAGGGATGGCTACACCTTC.

V gene TRBV10-3 combines with J gene TRBJ2-5; 11 nucleotides line up with TRBD2. The germline CDR1 and CDR2 sequences are ENHRY and SYGVKD. CDR3 length equals 15 residues. After removal of 6 bases from V and 1 base from J, the junction contained 4 bases not matched to a gene. The CDR3 spells CAIRASGGLQETQYF. The CDR3 DNA reads TGTGCCATCAGGGCTAGCGGGGGGCTCCAAGAGACCCAGTACTTC.

The rearrangement links TRBV11-2 to TRBJ2-5; D perhaps matches TRBD2 (6 bases). The ends were cut back, 6 bases at V and 4 bases at J, with 18 bases in the middle. The CDR3 extends over 15 amino acids. Germline CDR1 reads SGHAT; CDR2 reads FQNNGV. The CDR3 loop is CASRLAGGSRETQYF. The CDR3 coding sequence is TGTGCCAGCAGACTAGCCGGGGGTAGTAGAGAGACCCAGTACTTC.

This clone was found a few times. This sequence joins TRBV6-6 and TRBJ2-1, with D perhaps given as TRBD1 or TRBD2 (7 bases each). Per the germline V gene, CDR1 is MNHNY and CDR2 is SVGAGI (reference sequence). This CDR3 comprises 19 residues. V lost 5 bases and J 0 bases, leaving 23 bases between the germline ends. CDR3 sequence reads: CASSHKGGGQKHSYNEQFF. CDR3 bases: TGTGCCAGCAGTCATAAAGGGGGGGGACAGAAACACTCCTACAATGAGCAGTTCTTC.

This chain connects TRBV13 to TRBJ1-2, with D perhaps matching TRBD1 (6 bases). V was clipped by 5 bases and J by 2 bases, with 9 bases between them. The CDR3 loop spans 13 amino acids. Germline V gene lookup returns CDR1 PRHDT and CDR2 FYEKMQ (reference sequence). The chain's CDR3 is CASSQDRNYGYTF. CDR3 nucleotides: TGTGCCAGCAGCCAGGACAGAAACTATGGCTACACCTTC. The full variable domain, completed using reference TRBV13 and TRBJ1-2, is AAGVIQSPRHLIKEKRETATLKCYPIPRHDTVYWYQQGPGQDPQFLISFYEKMQSDKGSIPDRFSAQQFSDYHSELNMSSLELGDSALYFCASSQDRNYGYTFGSGTRLTVV.

This chain connects TRBV7-2 to TRBJ1-4; D remains ambiguous. The V gene's germline CDR1 is SGHTA and CDR2 FQGNSA. The V and J ends lost 5 bases and 3 bases respectively, with 10 bases between them. CDR3 length equals 14 residues. Here the CDR3 DNA reads TGTGCCAGCAGCACCCCGGGCCCTAATGAAAAACTGTTTTTT. Protein product: CASSTPGPNEKLFF.

The chain combines TRBV10-1 with TRBJ2-1, with TRBD1 identical over 7 bases. The CDR3 is 13 residues long. V was pared by 2 bases and J by 6 bases, with 1 base of the junction left unmatched. The germline V gene has CDR1 WNHNN and CDR2 SYGVQD (reference sequence). The CDR3 DNA is TGCGCCAGCAGTGAGGCAGGGGGCAATGAGCAGTTCTTC. Residues: CASSEAGGNEQFF.

The V and J genes are TRBV6-6 and TRBJ2-7, with D perhaps TRBD1 or TRBD2 (5 bases each). This CDR3 is 16 amino acids long. The ends were cut back, 5 bases at V and 0 bases at J, with 17 bases in the middle. Per the germline V gene, CDR1 is MNHNY and CDR2 is SVGAGI (reference sequence). The CDR3, as DNA: TGTGCCAGCAGTCCGTCGGCCGGGGACGTCTCCTACGAGCAGTACTTC. It yields the protein CASSPSAGDVSYEQYF.

This clone was seen just once. The chain couples TRBV11-2 to TRBJ2-1; 9 bases are shared with TRBD1. The CDR3 runs 16 residues. V was clipped by 0 bases and J by 4 bases; unmatched bases: 4. Germline V gives CDR1 SGHAT, CDR2 FQNNGV. The CDR3 loop is CASSLDGGQGYNEQFF. DNA of the CDR3: TGTGCCAGCAGCTTAGATGGGGGACAGGGTTACAATGAGCAGTTCTTC.

The chain uses TRBV6-6 and TRBJ1-6; the D is unclear. Between the trimmed V and J ends, which lost 4 bases and 9 bases, there was a span of 16 bases. CDR3 length: 15 residues. Germline V CDR1 and CDR2: MNHNY, SVGAGI (reference sequence). CDR3 protein: CASSFSSFGSSPLHF. The CDR3 DNA reads TGTGCCAGCAGTTTCTCCTCCTTTGGAAGTTCACCCCTCCACTTT.

The chain combines TRBV3-1 (or the pseudogene TRBV3-2) with TRBJ2-7, with D unresolved. This CDR3 contains 13 residues. Germline lookup yields CDR1 LGHDT and CDR2 YNNKEL (reference sequence). V gave up 4 bases and J gave up 0 bases, with 7 bases separating them. CDR3 region: CASSLRNSYEQYF. The DNA of the CDR3 is TGTGCCAGCAGCCTTAGGAACTCCTACGAGCAGTACTTC.

V and J are TRBV9 and TRBJ1-1; 10 bases agree with TRBD1. Per germline, CDR1 SGDLS and CDR2 YYNGEE. There are 16 residues in the CDR3. V trimming: 0 bases; J trimming: 0 bases; junction bases outside the gene matches: 2. DNA for the CDR3: TGTGCCAGCAGCGTAGGACAGGGGGCCATGAACACTGAAGCTTTCTTT. Residues: CASSVGQGAMNTEAFF.

The chain joins TRBV5-1 to TRBJ2-5; D is unresolved. Germline CDR1 reads SGHRS; CDR2 reads YFSETQ. The CDR3 extends over 13 amino acids. The V and J ends lost 2 bases and 5 bases respectively, with 10 bases between them. In DNA form, the CDR3 reads TGCGCCAGCAGCTTCCAAGGAGACGAGACCCAGTACTTC. Its protein is CASSFQGDETQYF.

The chain couples TRBV6-5 to TRBJ2-7; 9 bases agree with TRBD1. The ends lost 6 bases at V and 6 bases at J; junction bases unmatched: 12. CDR1 MNHEY and CDR2 SVGAGI come from the germline V gene. This CDR3 contains 15 residues. The CDR3 DNA is TGTGCCAGCAGACAGACAGGGGGAAAGGAAGGCGAGCAGTACTTC. It translates to CASRQTGGKEGEQYF.

The V gene is TRBV4-2, the J gene TRBJ1-1; 7 positions match TRBD1. CDR3 size: 16 residues. Germline CDR1 reads LGHNA; CDR2 reads YNFKEQ. Trimming took 4 bases from V and 2 from J; bases not matched to a gene: 10. The DNA for the CDR3 is TGTGCCAGCAGCCCGGGAGACAGGGCCCGTAACACTGAAGCTTTCTTT. Protein sequence: CASSPGDRARNTEAFF.

The chain uses TRBV5-4 and TRBJ1-1; D not certain. The CDR3 contains 11 residues. V lost 0 bases, J lost 5 bases, and 2 bases lay in between. CDR1 and CDR2 (germline): SGHNT, YYREEE (reference sequence). The CDR3 spells CASSLETEAFF. CDR3 DNA: TGTGCCAGCAGCTTGGAAACTGAAGCTTTCTTT. Full variable domain (outside the CDR3, taken from reference TRBV5-4 and TRBJ1-1): ETGVTQSPTHLIKTRGQQVTLRCSSQSGHNTVSWYQQALGQGPQFIFQYYREEENGRGNFPPRFSGLQFPNYSSELNVNALELDDSALYLCASSLETEAFFGQGTRLTVV.